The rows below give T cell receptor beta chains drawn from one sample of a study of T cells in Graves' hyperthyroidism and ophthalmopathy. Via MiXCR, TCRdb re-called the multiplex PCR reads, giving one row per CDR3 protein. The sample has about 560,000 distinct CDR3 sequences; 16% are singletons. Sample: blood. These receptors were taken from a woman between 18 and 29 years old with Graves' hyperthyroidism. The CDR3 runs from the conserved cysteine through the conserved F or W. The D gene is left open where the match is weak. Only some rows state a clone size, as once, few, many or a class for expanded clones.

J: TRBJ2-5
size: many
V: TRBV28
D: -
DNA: TGTGCCAGCAGCCCTAATCGAGAGACCCAGTACTTC
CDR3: CASSPNRETQYF

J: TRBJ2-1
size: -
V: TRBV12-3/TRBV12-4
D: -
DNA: TGTGCCAGCAGTTTAAGGGGGGCAATCTACAATGAGCAGTTCTTC
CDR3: CASSLRGAIYNEQFF

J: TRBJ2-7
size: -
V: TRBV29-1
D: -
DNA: TGCAGCGTTGAAGTGGGACGGGGAGGATTCTCCTACGAGCAGTACTTC
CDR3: CSVEVGRGGFSYEQYF

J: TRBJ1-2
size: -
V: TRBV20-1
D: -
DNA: TGCAGTGCTAGCGGGGGGTTAGCTAACTATGGCTACACCTTC
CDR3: CSASGGLANYGYTF

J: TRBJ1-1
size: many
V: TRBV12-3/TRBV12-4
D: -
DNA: TGTGCCAGCAGTTATCTTACAGGGTCGAGGAACACTGAAGCTTTCTTT
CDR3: CASSYLTGSRNTEAFF

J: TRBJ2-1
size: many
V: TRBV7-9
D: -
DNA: TGTGCCAGCAGCGCCGGGACTTACAATGAGCAGTTCTTC
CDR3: CASSAGTYNEQFF

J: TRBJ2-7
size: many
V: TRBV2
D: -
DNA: TGTGCCAGCAGGGCTAAGCTTAGCTTGTACGAGCAGTACTTC
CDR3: CASRAKLSLYEQYF

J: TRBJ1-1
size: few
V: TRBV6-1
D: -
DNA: TGTGCCAGCAGTGATCCGGGGCGTGAAGCTTTCTTT
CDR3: CASSDPGREAFF

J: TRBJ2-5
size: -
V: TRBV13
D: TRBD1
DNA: TGTGCCAGCAGCCGGCCTCGGGACAGGGAAAAGACCCAGTACTTC
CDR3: CASSRPRDREKTQYF

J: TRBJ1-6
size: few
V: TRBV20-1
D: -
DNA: TGCAGTGCTAGAGACAGAAACAATTCACCCCTCCACTTT
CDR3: CSARDRNNSPLHF

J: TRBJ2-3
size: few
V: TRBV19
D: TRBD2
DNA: TGTGCCAGTAGTATAGGTAGCGGGGGGACCCTCACAGATACGCAGTATTTT
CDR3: CASSIGSGGTLTDTQYF

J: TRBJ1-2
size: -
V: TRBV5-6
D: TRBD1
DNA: TGTGCCAGCAGGAGGACAGGGGTCACAGCAAACTATGGCTACACCTTC
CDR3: CASRRTGVTANYGYTF

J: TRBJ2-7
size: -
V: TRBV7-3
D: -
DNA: TGTGCCCGGTTCGGACAACCAGAGAAGTACTTC
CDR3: CARFGQPEKYF

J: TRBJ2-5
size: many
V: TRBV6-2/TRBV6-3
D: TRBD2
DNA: TGTGCCAGCAGTTCAGACGGGACTAGCGAACCTTTCCAGTACTTC
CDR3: CASSSDGTSEPFQYF

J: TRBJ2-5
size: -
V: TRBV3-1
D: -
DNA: TGTGCCAGCAGCCAAGGTAGCAGACGGTCTCAAGAGGCCCAGTACTTC
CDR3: CASSQGSRRSQEAQYF

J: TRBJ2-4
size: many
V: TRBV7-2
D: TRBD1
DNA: TGTGCCAGCAGCTTAGGCGGGGACAGGGGGAACATTCAGTACTTC
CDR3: CASSLGGDRGNIQYF

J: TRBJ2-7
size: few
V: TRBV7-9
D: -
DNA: TGTGCCAGCAGCTTGGGGGCTCAGGACGAGCAGTACTTC
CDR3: CASSLGAQDEQYF

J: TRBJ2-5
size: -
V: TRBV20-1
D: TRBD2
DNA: TGCAGTGCTCGACCAGCACAGCGGGAGGGCCGGGCGTGGGAGACCCAGTACTTC
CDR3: CSARPAQREGRAWETQYF

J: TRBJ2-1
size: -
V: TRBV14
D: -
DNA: TGTGCCAGCAGCCATGTCAGGTCCTCGAACCCATACAATGAGCAGTTCTTC
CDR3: CASSHVRSSNPYNEQFF

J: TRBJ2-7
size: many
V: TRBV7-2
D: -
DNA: TGTGCCAGCAGCTTGACGCTCCGCGAGCAGTACTTC
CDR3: CASSLTLREQYF

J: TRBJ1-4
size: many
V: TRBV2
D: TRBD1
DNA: TGTGCCAGCGCCCGGACAGGGGAGGTTGGGGAAAAACTGTTTTTT
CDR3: CASARTGEVGEKLFF

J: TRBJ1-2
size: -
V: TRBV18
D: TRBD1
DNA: TGTGCCAGCTCACTGACAGGGTTAGACTATGGCTACACCTTC
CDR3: CASSLTGLDYGYTF

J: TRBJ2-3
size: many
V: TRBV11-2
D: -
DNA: TGTGCCAGCAGCTTATCGGCCTCAGGCACAGATACGCAGTATTTT
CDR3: CASSLSASGTDTQYF

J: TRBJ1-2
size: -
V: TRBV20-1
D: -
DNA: TGCAGTGCTAGGGGAGGTGGGGGTTCAGGTGGCTACACCTTC
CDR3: CSARGGGGSGGYTF

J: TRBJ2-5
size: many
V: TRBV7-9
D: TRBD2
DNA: TGTGCCAGCAGCCCACTGCGCGGGGGCCAAGAGACCCAGTACTTC
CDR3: CASSPLRGGQETQYF

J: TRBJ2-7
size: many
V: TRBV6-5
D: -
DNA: TGTGCCAGCAGTTACTCGATTGGGGGATCGGGCGAGCAGTACTTC
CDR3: CASSYSIGGSGEQYF

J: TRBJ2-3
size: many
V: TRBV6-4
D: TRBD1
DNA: TGTGCCAGCAGTGACCAGACAGGGACAGATACGCAGTATTTT
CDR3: CASSDQTGTDTQYF

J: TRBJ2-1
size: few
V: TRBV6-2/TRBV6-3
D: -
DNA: TGTGCCAGCAGTTACTCCAAGGAATACAAGGAGCAGTTCTTC
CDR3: CASSYSKEYKEQFF

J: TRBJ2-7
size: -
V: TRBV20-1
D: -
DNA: TGCAGTGCTAGCGGGAGTTTTTACGAGCAGTACTTC
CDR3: CSASGSFYEQYF

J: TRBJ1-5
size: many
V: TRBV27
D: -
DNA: TGTGCCAGCAGTTTCAGGGATCAGCCCCAGCATTTT
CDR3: CASSFRDQPQHF

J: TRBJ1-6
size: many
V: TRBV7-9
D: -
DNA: TGTGCCAGCAGCTCCCCGGGGGAGGGACGGAATTCACCCCTCCACTTT
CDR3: CASSSPGEGRNSPLHF

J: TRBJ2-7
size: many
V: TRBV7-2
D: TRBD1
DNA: TGTGCCAGCAGCCCTCCGGGACAGGGGAGGGGGCAGTACTTC
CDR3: CASSPPGQGRGQYF

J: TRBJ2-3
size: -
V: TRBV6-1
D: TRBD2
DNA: TGTGCCAGCAGTCCACTAGCGGGGAGGTCAGATACGCAGTATTTT
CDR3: CASSPLAGRSDTQYF

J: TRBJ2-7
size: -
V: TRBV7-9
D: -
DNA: TGTGCCAGCAGCCCGACAACCGGGCCGCGTCACTACGAGCAGTACTTC
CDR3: CASSPTTGPRHYEQYF

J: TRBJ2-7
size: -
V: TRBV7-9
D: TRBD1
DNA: TGTGCCAGCAGCTCCCTTGAAGGACAGGGTGCGTACGAGCAGTACTTC
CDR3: CASSSLEGQGAYEQYF

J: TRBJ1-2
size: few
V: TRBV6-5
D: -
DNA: TGTGCCAGCAGTTACCAGAAATTGAATGGCTACACCTTC
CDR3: CASSYQKLNGYTF

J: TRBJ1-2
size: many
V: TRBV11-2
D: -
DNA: TGTGCCAGCAGCTTAGATTCGGGGGGTGCTAACTATGGCTACACCTTC
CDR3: CASSLDSGGANYGYTF

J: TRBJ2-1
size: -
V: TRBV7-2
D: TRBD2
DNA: TGTGCCAGCAGCTTAGCGCTAGCGGGAGGGTACAATGAGCAGTTCTTC
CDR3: CASSLALAGGYNEQFF

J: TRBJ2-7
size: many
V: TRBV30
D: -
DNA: TGTGCCTGGAGTGTAATGGGCGAGCAGTACTTC
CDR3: CAWSVMGEQYF

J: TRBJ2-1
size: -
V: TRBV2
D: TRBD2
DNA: TGTGCCAGCAACCCAACCGACCGACTAGCGGGGGGAAAGAGCTCCTACAATGAGCAGATCTTC
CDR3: CASNPTDRLAGGKSSYNEQIF

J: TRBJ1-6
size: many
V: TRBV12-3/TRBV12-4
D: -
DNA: TGTGCCAGCAGTTTGAACCCAACGGATTCACCCCTCCACTTT
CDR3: CASSLNPTDSPLHF

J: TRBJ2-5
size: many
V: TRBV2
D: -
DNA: TGTGCCAGCAGTGAACGACAGTTCCAAGAGACCCAGTACTTC
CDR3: CASSERQFQETQYF

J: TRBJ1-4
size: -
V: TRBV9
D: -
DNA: TGTGCCAGCAGCGTAGCAACTAATGAAAAACTGTTTTTT
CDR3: CASSVATNEKLFF

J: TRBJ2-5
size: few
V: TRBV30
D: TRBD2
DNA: TGTGCCTGGAGCCCCCTGGGACTACCACAAGAGACCCAGTACTTC
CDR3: CAWSPLGLPQETQYF

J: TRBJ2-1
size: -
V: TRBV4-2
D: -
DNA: TGTGCCAGCAGCCAAGAGGGGGGGCGGTGGAATGAGCAGTTCTTC
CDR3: CASSQEGGRWNEQFF

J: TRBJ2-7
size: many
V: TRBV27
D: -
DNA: TGTGCCAGCAGTTTCCGTGGGGCGGGACCTCGCGAGCAGTACTTC
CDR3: CASSFRGAGPREQYF

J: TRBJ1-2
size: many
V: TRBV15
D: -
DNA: TGTGCCACCAGCAGAGCCGGCAACTATGGCTACACCTTC
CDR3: CATSRAGNYGYTF

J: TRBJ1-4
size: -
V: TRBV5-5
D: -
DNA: TGTGCCAGCAGCTTGACGACGGTAACTAATGAAAAACTGTTTTTT
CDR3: CASSLTTVTNEKLFF

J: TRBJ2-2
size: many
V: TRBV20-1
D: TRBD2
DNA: TGCAGTGCTAGTGTAGCGGGCACCGGGGAGCTGTTTTTT
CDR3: CSASVAGTGELFF

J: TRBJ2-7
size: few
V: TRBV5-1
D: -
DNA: TGCGCCAGCAGCCCAGTGCCTCCCTCCTACGAGCAGTACTTC
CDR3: CASSPVPPSYEQYF

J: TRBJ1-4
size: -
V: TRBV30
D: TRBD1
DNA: TGTGCCTGGTGCTCGGGACAGGTAGAAAAACTGTTTTTT
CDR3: CAWCSGQVEKLFF

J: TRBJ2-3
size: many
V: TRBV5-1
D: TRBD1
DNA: TGCGCCAGCGTCCGGGACAGTAGCACAGATACGCAGTATTTT
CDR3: CASVRDSSTDTQYF

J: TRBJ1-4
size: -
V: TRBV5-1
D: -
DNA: TGCGCCAGCAGCTATGACAGCATAAATGAAAAACTGTTTTTT
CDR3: CASSYDSINEKLFF

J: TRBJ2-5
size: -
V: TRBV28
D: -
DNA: TGTGCCAGCAGCACCGGTACGCACCCCGGGACTGAGACCCAGTACTTC
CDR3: CASSTGTHPGTETQYF

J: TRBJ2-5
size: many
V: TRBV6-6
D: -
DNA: TGTGCCAGCAGTTACTCGATAGCCCAAGAGACCCAGTACTTC
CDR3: CASSYSIAQETQYF